One sample yielded the 28 T cell receptor beta chains listed below, sequenced in a study of shared T cell receptors in the human thymus (dated by TCRdb to the early 2020s). Preparation of the library involved the immunoSEQ multiplex PCR assay. The table comes from immuneACCESS by way of TCRdb, which keeps in-frame sequences with V and J called. Part of the clones is missing from these tables; in studies checked, under half for an unresolved V gene and the rest for unknown reasons. This sample gives 640,000 or so clones in total; around 87% of them show up just once. The ten biggest clones cover about 0.0094% of the sample. These data were likewise used in another study, on human thymus T cells.

Sequencing was done on a sample of thymocytes. The receptors come from a boy in the first two years of life with a congenital heart defect. Donor details come from another sample of the same person, matched by shared clones.

V is TRBV19 and J is TRBJ1-2; 7 positions agree with TRBD1. Germline V gives CDR1 LNHDA, CDR2 SQIVND (reference sequence). This CDR3 comprises 16 residues. V gave up 9 bases and J gave up 2 bases; unmatched junction bases: 15. The CDR3 DNA reads as TGTGCCAGAGAGGGGTGGACAGGCGGCCGCAACTATGGCTACACCTTC. This gives the protein CAREGWTGGRNYGYTF.

The V call is TRBV28, the J call TRBJ2-2, with D perhaps TRBD2 (5 bases). CDR3 size: 15 residues. Germline V gene data show CDR1 as MDHEN and CDR2 as SYDVKM. V was pared by 2 bases and J by 2 bases, with 9 bases between. The CDR3 protein is CASSLEAVNTGELFF. In DNA form, the CDR3 reads TGTGCCAGCAGTTTAGAAGCGGTTAACACCGGGGAGCTGTTTTTT. The full variable domain, its missing parts supplied by reference TRBV28 and TRBJ2-2, is DVKVTQSSRYLVKRTGEKVFLECVQDMDHENMFWYRQDPGLGLRLIYFSYDVKMKEKGDIPEGYSVSREKKERFSLILESASTNQTSMYLCASSLEAVNTGELFFGEGSRLTVL.

This chain uses TRBV19 with TRBJ2-7; D might be TRBD2 (6 bases). V lost 6 bases to trimming and J lost 2 bases, with 11 bases between them. CDR3 length: 13 residues. CDR1 is LNHDA, CDR2 SQIVND, per germline (reference sequence). This CDR3 is CASRGGAPYEQYF. As DNA, the CDR3 is TGTGCCAGTAGGGGAGGAGCCCCCTACGAGCAGTACTTC.

The V call is TRBV4-1, the J call TRBJ1-6; D might be TRBD1 (5 bases). This CDR3 comprises 16 residues. V was shortened by 1 base and J by 10 bases, with 17 bases between the two germline ends. Germline V gene data show CDR1 as MGHRA and CDR2 as YSYEKL. CDR3 in DNA: TGCGCCAGCAGCCAAGGCCCGGGGGTTCATATCTCACCCCTCCACTTT. This sequence encodes CASSQGPGVHISPLHF.

The chain combines TRBV4-3 with TRBJ1-4; 10 bases are a match to TRBD1. CDR3 length: 16 residues. The V gene end was trimmed by 0 bases and the J gene end by 7 bases; junction bases not matched to a gene: 5. Germline V gene data show CDR1 as LGHNA and CDR2 as YSLEER. The CDR3 DNA sequence: TGCGCCAGCAGCCAAGACGGTAGGACAGGGGGTGAAAAACTGTTTTTT. It codes for CASSQDGRTGGEKLFF.

This chain connects TRBV2 to TRBJ2-7, with D unresolved. V was shortened by 7 bases and J by 1 base, with 11 bases between the two germline ends. There are 13 residues in the CDR3. The V gene's germline CDR1 is SNHLY and CDR2 FYNNEI. The CDR3 DNA follows: TGTGCCAGCATGGCAGGAATTTCCTACGAGCAGTACTTC. Protein: CASMAGISYEQYF.

This clone was observed a few times. The CDR3 protein is CASLPGGLDTGELFF. For the CDR3, the DNA is TGTGCCAGCCTACCGGGGGGCTTGGACACCGGGGAGCTGTTTTTT. The chain combines TRBV2 with TRBJ2-2; D is possibly TRBD2 (7 bases). CDR1 SNHLY and CDR2 FYNNEI come from the germline V gene. The V and J ends lost 8 bases and 3 bases respectively, with 16 bases between them. CDR3 size: 15 residues.

The chain couples TRBV5-6 to TRBJ1-2; D might be TRBD1 (5 bases). V lost 0 bases and J 6 bases, leaving 18 bases between the germline ends. The CDR3 consists of 16 residues. Looked up from germline, CDR1 is SGHDT and CDR2 is YYEEEE. The CDR3 coding sequence is TGTGCCAGCAGCTTGGCCGTCCTAGGAGGGGAGAATGGCTACACCTTC. Protein: CASSLAVLGGENGYTF.

V and J are TRBV4-1 and TRBJ2-3, with 7 bases identical to TRBD1. The junction had 8 bases not matched to a gene; V was cut back by 2 bases and J by 0 bases. The CDR3 is 17 amino acids. In germline, CDR1 is MGHRA, CDR2 YSYEKL. The CDR3 sequence is CASSQSWTGESTDTQYF. The CDR3, as DNA: TGCGCCAGCAGCCAAAGTTGGACAGGAGAGAGCACAGATACGCAGTATTTT.

J is TRBJ2-3 and V is TRBV29-1; 10 nucleotides agree with TRBD2. Losses at the gene ends were 6 bases for V and 8 bases for J; bases not matched to a gene: 8. CDR3 size: 13 residues. Looked up from germline, CDR1 is SQVTM and CDR2 is ANQGSEA. Here the CDR3 DNA reads TGCAGCGTAAGGACTAGCGGACCTGGTACGCAGTATTTT. Its translation: CSVRTSGPGTQYF.

This clone has more than one count but fewer than ten. The chain links TRBV10-2 to TRBJ2-5; 7 nucleotides align to TRBD2. Unmatched junction bases numbered 8, after V lost 2 bases and J lost 5 bases. The length of the CDR3 is 15 residues. CDR1 and CDR2 (germline): WSHSY, SAAADI. The CDR3 loop reads CASSEPEGGAETQYF. In DNA, the CDR3 is TGCGCCAGCAGTGAGCCCGAGGGAGGGGCCGAGACCCAGTACTTC.

The chain couples TRBV7-4 to TRBJ1-1; D perhaps matches TRBD1 (5 bases). Looked up from germline, CDR1 is SGHVT and CDR2 is SQSDAQ. This CDR3 comprises 16 residues. The V and J ends lost 1 base and 1 base respectively, with 13 bases between them. This chain's CDR3 is CASSLEDKGPNTEAFF. CDR3 sequence (DNA): TGTGCCAGCAGCTTAGAGGACAAGGGGCCGAACACTGAAGCTTTCTTT.

In this sample, this clone turned up a few times. The gene calls are TRBV13 and TRBJ2-2, with a tentative D call TRBD1 (6 bases). CDR1 PRHDT and CDR2 FYEKMQ come from the germline V gene (reference sequence). Trimming cost V 5 bases and J 0 bases, with 13 bases left between them. The CDR3 has 16 amino acids. CDR3 DNA sequence: TGTGCCAGCAGCCCGTCCGGGACAACGAACACCGGGGAGCTGTTTTTT. It codes for CASSPSGTTNTGELFF. The whole variable domain, remainder taken from reference TRBV13 and TRBJ2-2, is AAGVIQSPRHLIKEKRETATLKCYPIPRHDTVYWYQQGPGQDPQFLISFYEKMQSDKGSIPDRFSAQQFSDYHSELNMSSLELGDSALYFCASSPSGTTNTGELFFGEGSRLTVL.

This clone appeared a few times. The rearrangement joins TRBV28 to TRBJ1-6; a weak D match, TRBD1 (6 bases). Germline V CDR1 and CDR2: MDHEN, SYDVKM. Trimming took off 5 bases at V and 8 bases at J, with 16 bases between the two ends. There are 15 residues in the CDR3. In DNA form, the CDR3 reads TGTGCCAGCAGTCGGCGGACAGAGATTCATTCACCCCTCCACTTT. Amino acids: CASSRRTEIHSPLHF.

Turning to this clone: Other DNA sequences within the sample encode an identical CDR3. The rearrangement uses TRBV5-1 and TRBJ1-6; D call uncertain. The germline V gene has CDR1 SGHRS and CDR2 YFSETQ. With 2 bases removed from V and 0 bases from J, the gap between germline ends came to 15 bases. The length of the CDR3 is 18 residues. DNA of the CDR3: TGCGCCAGCAGCTTATGGTTTGCGTGGAGCTCCTATAATTCACCCCTCCACTTT. It is translated as CASSLWFAWSSYNSPLHF.

The chain employs TRBV4-3 and TRBJ2-7; no firm D call. CDR3 length equals 15 residues. Germline CDR1 and CDR2: LGHNA and YSLEER. V gave up 2 bases and J gave up 5 bases, with 16 bases separating them. CDR3 protein: CASSQFVETFNEQYF. The CDR3 region has the DNA TGCGCCAGCAGCCAATTTGTGGAGACCTTCAACGAGCAGTACTTC.

V gene TRBV6-1 combines with J gene TRBJ1-2; 9 bases map to TRBD1. Trimming cost V 3 bases and J 1 base; bases outside gene matches: 9. This CDR3 spans 17 amino acids. Germline V gene lookup returns CDR1 MNHNS and CDR2 SASEGT. The CDR3 region has the DNA TGTGCCAGCAGTGAGACGCCCAACAGGGGGCTTAACTATGGCTACACCTTC. Protein: CASSETPNRGLNYGYTF.

This sequence joins TRBV6-5 and TRBJ1-5; 9 bases are shared with TRBD1. CDR1 and CDR2 from the germline V gene are MNHEY and SVGAGI. V lost 6 bases to trimming and J lost 4 bases; unmatched junction nucleotides: 7. The CDR3 is 15 amino acids. CDR3 residues: CASSLQGQGNQPQHF. The CDR3 DNA reads as TGTGCCAGCAGCCTCCAAGGACAGGGGAATCAGCCCCAGCATTTT.

The J gene is TRBJ2-1, the V gene TRBV6-1; 10 positions match TRBD1. Trimming removed 3 bases from V and 9 bases from J; junction bases left unmatched: 2. CDR3 length equals 13 residues. Germline lookup yields CDR1 MNHNS and CDR2 SASEGT. The CDR3 is CASSDRDRGEQFF. In DNA form, the CDR3 reads TGTGCCAGCAGTGACCGGGACAGGGGTGAGCAGTTCTTC.

The CDR3 sequence is CASSAHGERNEQFF. The CDR3 bases are TGTGCCAGCAGCGCACACGGGGAAAGGAATGAGCAGTTCTTC. This chain joins TRBV9 and TRBJ2-1, with D possibly TRBD2 on 5 matching bases. Per the germline V gene, CDR1 is SGDLS and CDR2 is YYNGEE. Trimming removed 3 bases from V and 7 bases from J, with 14 bases in between. The CDR3 spans 14 residues.

This chain joins TRBV7-2 and TRBJ1-2, with 7 bases that match TRBD1. With 5 bases clipped from V and 5 bases from J, the junction kept 11 bases outside the gene matches. The CDR3 totals 15 residues. The germline V gene has CDR1 SGHTA and CDR2 FQGNSA. CDR3 DNA sequence: TGTGCCAGCAGCCTACGACAGGGTTGGGGGTATGGCTACACCTTC. As protein: CASSLRQGWGYGYTF.

CDR3 region: CASRCPGNTEAFF. Here the CDR3 DNA reads TGTGCCAGCAGATGCCCCGGGAACACTGAAGCTTTCTTT. J is TRBJ1-1 and V is TRBV7-9; no clear D gene. Trimming pared 6 bases from V and 1 base from J, leaving 9 bases between. This CDR3 has 13 amino acids. Germline V gene lookup returns CDR1 SEHNR and CDR2 FQNEAQ (reference sequence).

A single count supports this clone. The chain employs TRBV7-2 and TRBJ2-5; D possibly corresponds to TRBD2 (6 bases). Per germline, CDR1 SGHTA and CDR2 FQGNSA. Trimming stripped 5 bases from V and 5 bases from J, with 18 bases between. The CDR3 totals 15 residues. The CDR3 region has the DNA TGTGCCAGCAGCCCCGCGGGGATGAGCGGGGAGACCCAGTACTTC. It specifies CASSPAGMSGETQYF.

The chain joins TRBV7-9 to TRBJ1-1, with no clear D. Germline CDR1 reads SEHNR; CDR2 reads FQNEAQ (reference sequence). The CDR3 sequence is 15 residues long. With 5 bases removed from V and 0 bases from J, the gap between germline ends came to 13 bases. This CDR3 reads CASSASWVLNTEAFF. CDR3 in DNA: TGTGCCAGCAGCGCTAGTTGGGTCCTGAACACTGAAGCTTTCTTT. The variable domain in full, with the rest retrieved from reference TRBV7-9 and TRBJ1-1, is DTGVSQNPRHKITKRGQNVTFRCDPISEHNRLYWYRQTLGQGPEFLTYFQNEAQLEKSRLLSDRFSAERPKGSFSTLEIQRTEQGDSAMYLCASSASWVLNTEAFFGQGTRLTVV.

A remark on this clone: Within the sample, other DNA sequences also encode this same CDR3. The rearrangement uses TRBV6-5 and TRBJ1-5, with TRBD1 matching over 10 bases. Germline-derived CDR1 and CDR2 are MNHEY and SVGAGI. With 5 bases clipped from V and 5 bases from J, the junction kept 3 bases outside the gene matches. This CDR3 region has 14 residues. DNA of the CDR3: TGTGCCAGCAGTCCTGGGACAGGGGATCAGCCCCAGCATTTT. It codes for CASSPGTGDQPQHF.

J is TRBJ1-5 and V is TRBV19, with D perhaps TRBD1 (6 bases). Germline CDR1 reads LNHDA; CDR2 reads SQIVND (reference sequence). CDR3 length: 16 amino acids. The V end was cut by 3 bases, the J end by 4 bases, with 16 bases between. CDR3 DNA sequence: TGTGCCAGTAGTATTGGCCAGACAGGTGTAAATCAGCCCCAGCATTTT. It yields the protein CASSIGQTGVNQPQHF.

This chain joins TRBV7-9 and TRBJ1-2; no definite D call. Germline CDR1 and CDR2: SEHNR and FQNEAQ (reference sequence). V was cut by 4 bases and J by 8 bases, with 14 bases left in between. There are 13 residues in the CDR3. The DNA of the CDR3 is TGTGCCAGCAGCTCCGGGAACCCAGCCGGCTACACCTTC. It specifies CASSSGNPAGYTF.

This clone was found once. This sequence joins TRBV14 and TRBJ2-7; 7 positions match TRBD1. Germline V gene sequence: CDR1 SGHDN, CDR2 FVKESK. With 5 bases clipped from V and 2 bases from J, the junction kept 6 bases outside the gene matches. CDR3 length: 14 amino acids. The CDR3 sequence is CASSGTGQPYEQYF. CDR3 DNA: TGTGCCAGCAGCGGGACGGGACAGCCCTACGAGCAGTACTTC.